The 7 T cell receptor beta chains in this list originate from one sample, sequenced in a study of T cells after yellow fever vaccination. TCRdb fed the 5' RACE reads into MiXCR, producing one record per CDR3 protein. Among 300,000 to 400,000 distinct CDR3 sequences listed, about an eighth were seen once. Sample: CD4+ T cells sorted from PBMCs, taken 15 days after the yellow fever booster vaccination. Receptor source: a man between 18 and 29 years old who received the YFV17D yellow fever vaccine.

This clonotype occurred a few times. This rearrangement joins TRBV23-1 to TRBJ2-3; D is unresolved. TRBV23-1 is an ORF, with its function uncertain. This CDR3 region has 14 residues. Trimming cost V 5 bases and J 2 bases, with 11 bases left between them. CDR3 loop: CASSDKGYTDTQYF. The CDR3 nucleotides read TGCGCCAGCAGTGACAAAGGGTACACAGATACGCAGTATTTT.

This clonotype occurred many times. This chain joins TRBV4-2 and TRBJ1-4; possible D gene TRBD1, 5 bases. Per the germline V gene, CDR1 is LGHNA and CDR2 is YNFKEQ. The CDR3 totals 17 residues. Trimming removed 3 bases at V and 6 bases at J, with 20 bases between. CDR3 residues: CASSQVLLPGRYEKLFF. The DNA of the CDR3 is TGTGCCAGCAGCCAGGTTTTGTTGCCGGGGCGATATGAAAAACTGTTTTTT.

The rearrangement uses TRBV5-1 and TRBJ1-2; no clear D gene. The CDR3 is made up of 13 amino acids. V shed 0 bases and J shed 7 bases, with 10 bases lying between them. Per germline, CDR1 SGHRS and CDR2 YFSETQ. CDR3 region: CASSLEGLSGYTF. CDR3 DNA: TGCGCCAGCAGCTTGGAGGGCCTCTCTGGCTACACCTTC.

V usage is TRBV15 and J usage is TRBJ1-4; D not resolved. CDR3 length equals 14 residues. The V gene's germline CDR1 is LNHNV and CDR2 YYDKDF (reference sequence). V shed 0 bases and J shed 7 bases, with 9 bases lying between them. This chain's CDR3 is CATSRDWAAEKLFF. In nucleotides, the CDR3 is TGTGCCACCAGCAGAGATTGGGCGGCTGAAAAACTGTTTTTT.

This clonotype has more than one count but fewer than ten. This chain connects TRBV27 to TRBJ1-5; 7 nucleotides line up with TRBD1. CDR3 length equals 15 residues. V shed 6 bases and J 2 bases; nucleotides not matched to a gene: 7. Looked up from germline, CDR1 is MNHEY and CDR2 is SMNVEV (reference sequence). The CDR3 bases are TGTGCCAGCAGGCCCGACAGGGACGGCAATCAGCCCCAGCATTTT. The encoded protein is CASRPDRDGNQPQHF.

The genes are TRBV7-2 and TRBJ1-3, with unresolved D. Germline values: CDR1 SGHTA, CDR2 FQGNSA. V shed 4 bases and J shed 0 bases, with 7 bases lying between them. The CDR3 contains 14 residues. Written as DNA, the CDR3 is TGTGCCAGCAGCTCGGAATACTCTGGAAACACCATATATTTT. It specifies CASSSEYSGNTIYF.

This clonotype was observed a single time. CDR3 coding DNA: TGTGCCAGTAGTCCCTTCGGGGACCGCAACACTGAAGCTTTCTTT. Translating gives CASSPFGDRNTEAFF. The rearrangement uses TRBV19 and TRBJ1-1; TRBD1 is a possible D gene (5 bases). V dropped 5 bases and J dropped 2 bases, with 15 bases sitting between them. This CDR3 has 15 residues. Looked up from germline, CDR1 is LNHDA and CDR2 is SQIVND (reference sequence).